This TCR beta chain was sequenced during a study of regulatory T cells in long-lasting Graves disease. Study context: Persistence in Graves' disease required over 5 years of antithyroid drugs plus positive TSH receptor antibodies. Findings and limits, study-wide: Public clonotype sharing was higher in persistent than newly diagnosed patients. TCR diversity was lower in persistent Graves' patients (versus newly diagnosed ones).

Time point noted: persistent/refractory GD, antithyroid drugs over 5 years with positive TRAb. The TCR library used RNA extracted from PBMCs. An endocrinology unit in Xi'an, China, supplied the patients. Note on this clonotype: No antigen is known for it.

Sequencing libraries for TCR beta were prepared with iRepertoire HTBI primers and Arm-PCR of CDR3 regions. TCRdb re-derived calls from the multiplex PCR reads in MiXCR, one entry per CDR3 protein. Among 300,000 to 350,000 distinct CDR3 sequences listed, 15% to 20% were seen once. V gave up 2 bases and J gave up 12 bases, with 14 bases separating them. The CDR3 contains 13 residues. Germline V lookup: CDR1 MNHEY, CDR2 SMNVEV (reference sequence). The rearrangement links TRBV27 to TRBJ2-1; no clear D. The material was peripheral blood mononuclear cells (PBMCs), obtained when the disease was refractory, from a patient treated with antithyroid drugs. This sequence originates from a female donor with Graves disease. Here the CDR3 DNA reads TGTGCCAGCAGTTTAACCGAATATGGTAGGCAGTTCTTC. Protein sequence: CASSLTEYGRQFF.